This T cell receptor beta chain was observed in a study of blood T cells in healthy people across ages (dated by TCRdb to between 2015 and 2017). With respect to the entire study: In model experiments, roughly one uniquely barcoded TCR beta cDNA molecule per two T cells was captured by template switching. The study measured age-related changes in TCR beta repertoire diversity using deep sequencing normalized with unique cDNA molecular identifiers. The donors were divided into four age groups: young (average roughly 15 years), middle-aged (about 40), aged (approximately 62) and long-lived (about 79). Donors of different ages were randomly distributed across sequencing lanes to avoid experimental bias. For two donors (one aged 18 to 29 and one aged 80 or older), the study analyzed two additional independent replicas of 1 million unique cDNA reads from the same blood draw. The paper's findings and limits, for the study overall: Observed TCR beta diversity per million T cells fell roughly linearly with age, and a significant reduction was already apparent by age around 44. The percentage of naive T cells measured by flow cytometry correlated strongly with observed TCR beta diversity. Estimates of total diversity based on one million sequenced T cells were considered lower bounds and underestimates. Conclusive comparison of naive and antigen-experienced compartments was prevented by the profiling of bulk unsorted PBMCs. Compared with the aged group, the long-lived group had more naive CD4+ T cells, fewer expanded clones and increased TCR diversity, suggesting age selection. The CMV infection status of donors was not known, potentially confounding age-related changes in expanded clonotypes.

To note about this clonotype: This receptor's antigen is unknown. No much larger clone is present one base from it, and per-base qualities are unavailable.

The donors were roughly 38 Caucasian individuals from Russia, aged 6 to 90 years, who were systemically healthy. Around 10 milliliters of peripheral blood were drawn from each donor into EDTA-treated Vacutainer tubes. PBMCs were isolated by Ficoll-Paque density-gradient centrifugation, with at least 6.5 million obtained per sample. Trizol reagent was used to extract total RNA from the PBMCs, yielding at least 6 micrograms per sample. The percentages of naive CD45RAhigh/CD27high T cells were determined by flow cytometry on a PBMC aliquot from every donor. Receptor libraries were prepared by 5' RACE. Sequencing instrument: Illumina HiSeq 2500. A second roughly 6 to 12 cycle PCR used a sample-barcoded 5' primer and a J-beta primer mix. A template-switch 5' adaptor carrying 12 random nucleotides introduced a unique molecular identifier onto each TCR beta cDNA molecule. At least 2.5 million CDR3-containing paired-end reads were obtained from each sample. All of the RNA was converted into first-strand cDNA using the Mint cDNA synthesis kit, with a TRBC-specific oligonucleotide serving as the primer. After uracil-DNA glycosylase treatment, a first 18-cycle PCR used universal primers M1SS and BC2_uni_R on all cDNA. In the source study's methods: For normalization, 1 million high-quality reads were randomly selected from each sample, with every read carrying a distinct molecular identifier. Instead of being binned into consensus sequences, reads with shared molecular identifiers were discarded. CDR3 identification, clonotype clustering and error correction used MiTCR with a Q25 quality threshold and the strictest error-elimination algorithm. A nonparametric unseen species model with Euler transformation was used to estimate a lower bound on total TCR beta diversity. TCRdb reran the public reads through fastp at Q25 and MiXCR, keeping productive beta chains. Every entry covers one CDR3 protein and lists the most common genes and DNA from its rows. These V and J calls are TCRdb output, not the study's own analysis. Here the sample has about a million distinct CDR3 sequences; just over 50% occur a single time. Around 21% of the sample rests with the top ten.

Sequencing used blood. The TCR was taken from an older woman in good health.

The CDR3 reads CASPPVSGLAHNEQYF. The DNA reads TGTGCCAGTCCCCCCGTTTCGGGACTAGCTCACAATGAGCAGTACTTC. The sequence joins TRBV12-3 or TRBV12-4 to TRBJ2-5; the junction holds 9 bases that match TRBD2. V lost 9 bases and J lost 11 bases, and the count of bases not matched to a germline gene is 22. The cysteine opens and the phenylalanine closes a CDR3 of 16 amino acids. Only the CDR3 DNA is retained, 48 bases long and in frame from the first base.